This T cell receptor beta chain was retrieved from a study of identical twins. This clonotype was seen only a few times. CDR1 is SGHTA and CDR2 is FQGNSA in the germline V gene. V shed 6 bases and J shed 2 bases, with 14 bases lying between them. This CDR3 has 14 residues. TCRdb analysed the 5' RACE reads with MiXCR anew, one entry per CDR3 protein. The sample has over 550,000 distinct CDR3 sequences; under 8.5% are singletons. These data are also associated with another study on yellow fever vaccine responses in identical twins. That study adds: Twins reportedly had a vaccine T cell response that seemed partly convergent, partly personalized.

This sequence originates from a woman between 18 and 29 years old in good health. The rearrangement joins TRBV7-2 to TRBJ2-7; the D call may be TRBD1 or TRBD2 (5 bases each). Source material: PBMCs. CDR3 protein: CASSQPGATYEQYF. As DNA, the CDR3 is TGTGCCAGCAGTCAGCCCGGGGCTACCTACGAGCAGTACTTC.